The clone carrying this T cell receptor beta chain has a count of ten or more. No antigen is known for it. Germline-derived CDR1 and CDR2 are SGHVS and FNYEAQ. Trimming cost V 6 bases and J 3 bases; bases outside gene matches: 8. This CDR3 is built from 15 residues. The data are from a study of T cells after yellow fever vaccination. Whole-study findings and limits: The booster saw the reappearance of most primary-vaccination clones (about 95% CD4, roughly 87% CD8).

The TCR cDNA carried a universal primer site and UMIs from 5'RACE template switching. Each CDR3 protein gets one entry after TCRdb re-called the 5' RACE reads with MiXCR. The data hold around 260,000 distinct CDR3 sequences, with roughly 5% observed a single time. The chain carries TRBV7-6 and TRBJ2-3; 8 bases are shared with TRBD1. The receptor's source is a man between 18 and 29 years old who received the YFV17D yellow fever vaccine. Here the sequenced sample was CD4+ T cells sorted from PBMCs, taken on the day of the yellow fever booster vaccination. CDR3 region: CASRSQGVGTDTQYF. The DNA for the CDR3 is TGTGCCAGCAGATCACAGGGGGTAGGGACAGATACGCAGTATTTT.